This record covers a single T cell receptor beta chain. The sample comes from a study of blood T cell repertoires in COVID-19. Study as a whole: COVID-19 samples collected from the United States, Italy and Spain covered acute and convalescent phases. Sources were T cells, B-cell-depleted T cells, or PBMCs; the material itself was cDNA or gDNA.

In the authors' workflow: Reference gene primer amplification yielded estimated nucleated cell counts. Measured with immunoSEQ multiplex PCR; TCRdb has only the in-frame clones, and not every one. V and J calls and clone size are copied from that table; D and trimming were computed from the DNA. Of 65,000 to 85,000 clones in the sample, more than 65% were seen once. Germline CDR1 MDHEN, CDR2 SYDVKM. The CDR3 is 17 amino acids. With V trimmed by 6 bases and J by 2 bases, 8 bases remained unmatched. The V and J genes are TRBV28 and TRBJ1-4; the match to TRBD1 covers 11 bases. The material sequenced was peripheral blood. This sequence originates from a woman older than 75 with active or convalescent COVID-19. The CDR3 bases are TGTGCCAGCAGCTCTCTAGGACAGGGGGCTACTAATGAAAAACTGTTTTTT. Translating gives CASSSLGQGATNEKLFF.